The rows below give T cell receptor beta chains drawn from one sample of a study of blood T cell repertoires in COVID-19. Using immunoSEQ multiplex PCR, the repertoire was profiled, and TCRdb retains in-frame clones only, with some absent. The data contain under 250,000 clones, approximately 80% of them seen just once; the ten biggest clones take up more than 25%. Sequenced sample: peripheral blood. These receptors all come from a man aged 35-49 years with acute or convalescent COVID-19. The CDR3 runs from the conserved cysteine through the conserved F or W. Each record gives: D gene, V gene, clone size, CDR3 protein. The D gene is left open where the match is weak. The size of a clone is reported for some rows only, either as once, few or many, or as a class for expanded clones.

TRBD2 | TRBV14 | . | CASSLLAGGSATQYF
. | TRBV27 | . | CASSPSFVVSYEQYF
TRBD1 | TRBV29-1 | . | CSVPTGVNMNTEAFF
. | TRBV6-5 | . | CASSYSLPRGNNGYTF
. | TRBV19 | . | CASSIQGTEAFF
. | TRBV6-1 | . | CASSDWPGSSPLHF
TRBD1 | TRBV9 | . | CASSVGTGAAGELFF
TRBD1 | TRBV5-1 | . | CASSLGQGVANEKLFF
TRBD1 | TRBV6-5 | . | CASSPGTGKGSPLHF
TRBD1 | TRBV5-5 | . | CASSKQGAETQYF
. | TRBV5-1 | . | CASSLRGAEKLFF
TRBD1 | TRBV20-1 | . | CSASDRVYEQYF
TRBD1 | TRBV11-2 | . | CASSPGQGAYEQYF
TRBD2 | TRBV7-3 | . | CASSLPGSGRAGDIQYF
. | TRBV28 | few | CASRTNYEQYF
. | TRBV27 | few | CASSSHPDILYEQYF
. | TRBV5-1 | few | CASSAPRGSGANVLTF
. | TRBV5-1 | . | CASSLGGLLGTEAFF
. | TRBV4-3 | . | CASSPWAGGWVEKLFF
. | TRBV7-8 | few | CASSLGSGVYGYTF
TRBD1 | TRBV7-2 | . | CASSLNAGGETQYF
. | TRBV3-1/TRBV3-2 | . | CASSPDQGYYGYTF
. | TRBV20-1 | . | CSASWPPNEQFF
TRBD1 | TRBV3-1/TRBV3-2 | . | CASSNPGTGGHTIYF